This T cell receptor (beta chain) was documented in a study of T cells in Graves' hyperthyroidism and ophthalmopathy. J gave up 7 bases and V 6 bases, and 6 bases lay outside the gene matches. Germline values: CDR1 KGHDR, CDR2 SFDVKD. The length of the CDR3 is 15 residues. RNA transcripts yielded amplified TCR beta CDR3 regions. Using the HTBI primer set, a first-round RT-PCR was run on the TCR CDR3. TCRdb passed the multiplex PCR reads through MiXCR, listing each CDR3 protein once. The sample includes around 270,000 distinct CDR3 sequences, around a fifth of them seen just once. The V and J genes are TRBV24-1 and TRBJ2-2; 11 nucleotides match TRBD1. Sequencing used blood. The receptor comes from a man aged 45-65 years with Graves' ophthalmopathy. The CDR3 coding sequence is TGTGCCACCAGTCCCGGGACAGGGGGAAACGGGGAGCTGTTTTTT. Translating it yields CATSPGTGGNGELFF.